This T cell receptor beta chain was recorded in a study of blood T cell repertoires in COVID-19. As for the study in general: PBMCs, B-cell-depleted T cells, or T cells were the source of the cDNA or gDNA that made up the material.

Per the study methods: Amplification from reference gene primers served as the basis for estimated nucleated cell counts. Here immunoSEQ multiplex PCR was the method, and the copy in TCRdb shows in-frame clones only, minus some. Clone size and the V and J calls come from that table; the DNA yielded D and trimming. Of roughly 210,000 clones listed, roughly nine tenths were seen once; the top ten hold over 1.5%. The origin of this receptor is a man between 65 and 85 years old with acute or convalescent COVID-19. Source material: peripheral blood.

CDR3 in DNA: TGTGCCAGCAGTTTTAGCCTGGGGCAGGGGAACACCGGGGAGCTGTTTTTT. This encodes CASSFSLGQGNTGELFF. The V and J genes are TRBV28 and TRBJ2-2; possibly TRBD1 for D (5 bases). Per the germline V gene, CDR1 is MDHEN and CDR2 is SYDVKM. The germline V and J ends were trimmed by 3 bases and 1 base, with 15 bases remaining between them. The CDR3 consists of 17 residues.